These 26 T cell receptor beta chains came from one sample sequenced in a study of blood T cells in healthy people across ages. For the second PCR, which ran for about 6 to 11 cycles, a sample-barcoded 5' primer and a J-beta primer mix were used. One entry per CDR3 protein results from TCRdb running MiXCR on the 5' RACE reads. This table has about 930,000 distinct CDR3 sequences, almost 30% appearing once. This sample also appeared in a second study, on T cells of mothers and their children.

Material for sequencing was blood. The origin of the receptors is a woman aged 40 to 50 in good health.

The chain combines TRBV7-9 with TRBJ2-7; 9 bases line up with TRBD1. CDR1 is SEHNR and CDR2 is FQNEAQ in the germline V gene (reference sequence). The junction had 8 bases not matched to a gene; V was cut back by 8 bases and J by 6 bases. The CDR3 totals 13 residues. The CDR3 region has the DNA TGTGCCAGCTCCACGGACAGGGGATTCGAGCAGTACTTC. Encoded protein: CASSTDRGFEQYF.

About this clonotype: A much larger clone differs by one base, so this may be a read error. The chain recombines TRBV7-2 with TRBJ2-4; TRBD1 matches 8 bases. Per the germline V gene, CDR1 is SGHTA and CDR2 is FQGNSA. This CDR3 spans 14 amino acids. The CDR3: CASGFDRGTNIQYF. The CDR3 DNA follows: TGTGCCAGCGGCTTCGACAGGGGAACAAACATTCAGTACTTC.

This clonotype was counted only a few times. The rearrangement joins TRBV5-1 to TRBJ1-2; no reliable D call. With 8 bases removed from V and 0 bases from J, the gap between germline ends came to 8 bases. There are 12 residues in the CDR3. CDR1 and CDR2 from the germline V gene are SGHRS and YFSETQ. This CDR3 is CASGEANYGYTF. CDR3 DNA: TGCGCCAGTGGAGAGGCTAACTATGGCTACACCTTC.

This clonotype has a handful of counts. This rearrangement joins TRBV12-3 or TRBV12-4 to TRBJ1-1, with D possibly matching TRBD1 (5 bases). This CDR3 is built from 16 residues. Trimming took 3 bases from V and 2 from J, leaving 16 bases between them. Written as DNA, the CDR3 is TGTGCCAGCAGTTTGTCCGGCAGGGTGCTAAACACTGAAGCTTTCTTT. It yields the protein CASSLSGRVLNTEAFF.

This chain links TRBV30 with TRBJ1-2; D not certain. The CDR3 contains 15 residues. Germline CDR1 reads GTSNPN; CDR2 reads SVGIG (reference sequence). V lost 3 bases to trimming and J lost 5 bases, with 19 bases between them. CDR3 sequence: CAWRRRRLLGYGYTF. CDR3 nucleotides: TGTGCCTGGAGGCGTCGAAGGCTCTTGGGGTATGGCTACACCTTC.

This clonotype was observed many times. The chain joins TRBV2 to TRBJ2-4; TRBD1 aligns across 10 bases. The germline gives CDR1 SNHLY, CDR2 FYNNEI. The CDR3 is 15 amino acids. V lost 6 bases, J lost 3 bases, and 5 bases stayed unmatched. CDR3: CASSAGQGHKNIQYF. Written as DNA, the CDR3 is TGTGCCAGCAGCGCGGGACAGGGGCACAAAAACATTCAGTACTTC. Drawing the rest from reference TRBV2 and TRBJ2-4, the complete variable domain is EPEVTQTPSHQVTQMGQEVILRCVPISNHLYFYWYRQILGQKVEFLVSFYNNEISEKSEIFDDQFSVERPDGSNFTLKIRSTKLEDSAMYFCASSAGQGHKNIQYFGAGTRLSVL.

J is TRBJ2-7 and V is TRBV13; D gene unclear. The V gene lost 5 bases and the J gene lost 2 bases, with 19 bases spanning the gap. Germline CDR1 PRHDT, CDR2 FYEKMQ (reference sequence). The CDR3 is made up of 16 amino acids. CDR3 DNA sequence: TGTGCCAGCAGCCGCCCCCCCCAAGCTACAACCTACGAGCAGTACTTC. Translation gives CASSRPPQATTYEQYF.

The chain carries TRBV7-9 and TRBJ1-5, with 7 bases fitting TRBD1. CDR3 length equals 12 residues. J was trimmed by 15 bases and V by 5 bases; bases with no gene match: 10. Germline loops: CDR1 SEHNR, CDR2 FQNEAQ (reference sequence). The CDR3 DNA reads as TGTGCCAGCAGCCAACGGACAGGTCCTAGGCATTTT. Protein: CASSQRTGPRHF.

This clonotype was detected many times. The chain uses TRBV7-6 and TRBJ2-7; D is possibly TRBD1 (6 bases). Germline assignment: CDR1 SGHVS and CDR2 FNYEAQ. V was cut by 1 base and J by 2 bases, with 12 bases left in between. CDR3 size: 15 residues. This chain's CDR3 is CASSLGWTATYEQYF. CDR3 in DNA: TGTGCCAGCAGCTTAGGTTGGACAGCAACCTACGAGCAGTACTTC.

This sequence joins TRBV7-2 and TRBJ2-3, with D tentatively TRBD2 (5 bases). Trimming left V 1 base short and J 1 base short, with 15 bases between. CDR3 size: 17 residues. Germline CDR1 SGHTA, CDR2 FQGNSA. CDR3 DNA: TGTGCCAGCAGCTTAGGGATCTTCGGCGGGCGCACAGATACGCAGTATTTT. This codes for CASSLGIFGGRTDTQYF. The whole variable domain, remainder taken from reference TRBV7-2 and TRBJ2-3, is GAGVSQSPSNKVTEKGKDVELRCDPISGHTALYWYRQSLGQGLEFLIYFQGNSAPDKSGLPSDRFSAERTGGSVSTLTIQRTQQEDSAVYLCASSLGIFGGRTDTQYFGPGTRLTVL.

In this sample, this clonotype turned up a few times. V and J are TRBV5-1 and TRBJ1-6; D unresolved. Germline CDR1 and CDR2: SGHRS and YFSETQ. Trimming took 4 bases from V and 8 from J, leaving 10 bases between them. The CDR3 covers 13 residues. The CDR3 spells CASSPLSDSPLHF. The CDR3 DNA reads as TGCGCCAGCAGCCCTCTCTCCGATTCACCCCTCCACTTT.

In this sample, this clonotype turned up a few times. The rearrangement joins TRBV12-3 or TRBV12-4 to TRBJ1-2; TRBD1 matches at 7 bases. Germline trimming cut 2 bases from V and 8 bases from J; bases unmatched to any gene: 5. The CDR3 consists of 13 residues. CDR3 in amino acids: CASSLTGDGGYTF. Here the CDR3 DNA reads TGTGCCAGCAGTTTAACAGGGGACGGGGGCTACACCTTC.

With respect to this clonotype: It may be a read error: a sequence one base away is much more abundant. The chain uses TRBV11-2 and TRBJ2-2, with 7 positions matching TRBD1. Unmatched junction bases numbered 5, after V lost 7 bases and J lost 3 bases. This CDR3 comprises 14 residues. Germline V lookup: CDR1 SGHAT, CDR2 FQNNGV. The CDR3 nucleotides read TGTGCCAGCATCAGTGGGACAGACACCGGGGAGCTGTTTTTT. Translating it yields CASISGTDTGELFF. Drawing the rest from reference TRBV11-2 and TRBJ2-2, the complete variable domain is EAGVAQSPRYKIIEKRQSVAFWCNPISGHATLYWYQQILGQGPKLLIQFQNNGVVDDSQLPKDRFSAERLKGVDSTLKIQPAKLEDSAVYLCASISGTDTGELFFGEGSRLTVL.

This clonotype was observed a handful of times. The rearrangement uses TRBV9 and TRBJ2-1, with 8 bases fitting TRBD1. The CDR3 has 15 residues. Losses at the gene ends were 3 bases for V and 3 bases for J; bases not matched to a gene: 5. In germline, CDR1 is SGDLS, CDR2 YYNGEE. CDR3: CASSAGQGNYNEQFF. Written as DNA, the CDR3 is TGTGCCAGCAGCGCCGGACAGGGTAACTACAATGAGCAGTTCTTC.

The CDR3 DNA sequence: TGTGCCAGCAGCTTAGGTAGGGCGGCTAACTATGGCTACACCTTC. Its translation is CASSLGRAANYGYTF. The chain carries TRBV13 and TRBJ1-2, with D unresolved. The CDR3 sequence is 15 residues long. Germline V CDR1 and CDR2: PRHDT, FYEKMQ (reference sequence). With 0 bases removed from V and 0 bases from J, the gap between germline ends came to 8 bases.

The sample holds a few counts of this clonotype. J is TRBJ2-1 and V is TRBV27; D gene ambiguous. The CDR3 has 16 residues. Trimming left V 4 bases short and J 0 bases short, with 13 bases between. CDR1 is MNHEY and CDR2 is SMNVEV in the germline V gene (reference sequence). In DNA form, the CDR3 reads TGTGCCAGCAGTTATGGGGTCCCGAGCTCCTACAATGAGCAGTTCTTC. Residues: CASSYGVPSSYNEQFF.

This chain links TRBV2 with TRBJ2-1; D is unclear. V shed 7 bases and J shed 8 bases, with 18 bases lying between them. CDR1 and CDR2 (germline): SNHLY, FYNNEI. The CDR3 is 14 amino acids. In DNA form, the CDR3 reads TGTGCCAGCATTGAGGCCCCAGGTATCGATGAGCAGTTCTTC. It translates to CASIEAPGIDEQFF.

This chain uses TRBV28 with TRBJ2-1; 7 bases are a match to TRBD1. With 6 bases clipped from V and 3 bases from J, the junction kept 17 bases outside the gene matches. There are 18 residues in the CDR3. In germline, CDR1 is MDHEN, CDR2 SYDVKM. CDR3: CASSSRDSWQNYYNEQFF. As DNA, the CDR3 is TGTGCCAGCAGCTCCCGGGACAGCTGGCAGAACTACTACAATGAGCAGTTCTTC.

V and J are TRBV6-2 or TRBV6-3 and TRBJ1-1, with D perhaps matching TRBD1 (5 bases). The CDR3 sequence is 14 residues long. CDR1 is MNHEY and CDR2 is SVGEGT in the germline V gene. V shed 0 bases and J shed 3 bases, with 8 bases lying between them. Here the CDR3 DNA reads TGTGCCAGCAGTTACTCGTCCAGGGACACTGAAGCTTTCTTT. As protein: CASSYSSRDTEAFF.

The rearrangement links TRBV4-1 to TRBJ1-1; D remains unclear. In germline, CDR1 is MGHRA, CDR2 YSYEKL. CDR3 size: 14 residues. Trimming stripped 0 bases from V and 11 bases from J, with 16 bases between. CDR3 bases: TGCGCCAGCAGCCAAGATTTTGGGGAAGCCGATGCTTTCTTT. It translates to CASSQDFGEADAFF.

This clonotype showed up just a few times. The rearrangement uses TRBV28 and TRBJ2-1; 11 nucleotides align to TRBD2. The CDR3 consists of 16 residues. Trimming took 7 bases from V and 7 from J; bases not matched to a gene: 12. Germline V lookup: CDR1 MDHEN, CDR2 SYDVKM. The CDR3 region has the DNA TGTGCCAGCAACCGGAGGGGTAGCGGGGGGGGAAATGAGCAGTTCTTC. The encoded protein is CASNRRGSGGGNEQFF. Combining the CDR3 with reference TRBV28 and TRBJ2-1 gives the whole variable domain DVKVTQSSRYLVKRTGEKVFLECVQDMDHENMFWYRQDPGLGLRLIYFSYDVKMKEKGDIPEGYSVSREKKERFSLILESASTNQTSMYLCASNRRGSGGGNEQFFGPGTRLTVL.

CDR3 sequence: CASSSWTSGWADTQYF. CDR3 sequence (DNA): TGTGCCAGCAGCTCGTGGACTAGCGGGTGGGCAGATACGCAGTATTTT. This chain links TRBV7-3 with TRBJ2-3; 11 nucleotides align to TRBD2. V trimming: 4 bases; J trimming: 4 bases; junction bases outside the gene matches: 7. CDR1 and CDR2 (germline): SGHTA, FQGTGA. CDR3 size: 16 residues.

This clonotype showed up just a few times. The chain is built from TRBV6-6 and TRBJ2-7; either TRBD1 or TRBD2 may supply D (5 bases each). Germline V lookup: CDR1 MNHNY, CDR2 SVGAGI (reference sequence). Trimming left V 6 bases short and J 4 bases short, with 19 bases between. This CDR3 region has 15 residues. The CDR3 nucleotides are TGTGCCAGCAGATGGGGGAATCAGGCCCCTTACGAGCAGTACTTC. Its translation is CASRWGNQAPYEQYF.

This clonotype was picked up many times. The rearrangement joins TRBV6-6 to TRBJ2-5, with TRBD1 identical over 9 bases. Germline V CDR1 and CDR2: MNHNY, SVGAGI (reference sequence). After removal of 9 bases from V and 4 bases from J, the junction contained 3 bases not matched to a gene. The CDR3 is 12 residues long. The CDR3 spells CASGTGRETQYF. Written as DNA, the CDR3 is TGTGCCAGTGGGACAGGGAGAGAGACCCAGTACTTC.

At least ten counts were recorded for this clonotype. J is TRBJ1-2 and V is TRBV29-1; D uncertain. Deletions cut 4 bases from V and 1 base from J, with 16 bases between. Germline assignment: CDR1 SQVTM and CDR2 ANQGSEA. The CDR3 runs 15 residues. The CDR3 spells CSVAELYRSNYGYTF. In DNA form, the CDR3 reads TGCAGCGTTGCTGAGCTTTACCGAAGTAACTATGGCTACACCTTC.

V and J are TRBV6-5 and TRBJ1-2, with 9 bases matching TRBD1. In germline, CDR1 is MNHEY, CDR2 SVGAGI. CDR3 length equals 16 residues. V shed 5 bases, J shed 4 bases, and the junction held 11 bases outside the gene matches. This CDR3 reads CASSIQGADPPYGYTF. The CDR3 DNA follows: TGTGCCAGCAGTATACAGGGGGCCGACCCCCCCTATGGCTACACCTTC.